The T cell receptor beta chain described here comes from a study of OX40 agonist ivuxolimab in advanced cancers. Study information: Ivuxolimab was delivered to patients intravenously every 2 weeks at doses spanning 0.01 to 10 mg/kg. Broader study findings: Normalized T-cell clonal expansion was also low in some nonresponders. Expanded clones belonging to CD8+ T cells outnumbered, on average, those of CD4+. Blood T cells, both CD4+ and CD8+, expanded clonally by week 6 at 0.1 to 3.0 mg/kg.

Worth noting for this clone: Its antigen is not known.

Profiled with immunoSEQ multiplex PCR; TCRdb holds only in-frame clones, not every one. The sample shows roughly 80,000 clones, about 93% of them seen only once. This sequence was found in an adult with an advanced solid tumor such as melanoma, head and neck, liver or kidney cancer. The specimen was CD4+ or CD8+ T cells sorted from blood, collected in a trial of the OX40 agonist ivuxolimab.

The CDR3 sequence is CASSQEEGLYGYTF. The CDR3 DNA sequence: TGCGCCAGCAGCCAAGAAGAAGGTCTATATGGCTACACCTTC. This chain joins TRBV4-3 and TRBJ1-2; no firm D call. V gave up 0 bases and J gave up 5 bases, with 10 bases separating them. This CDR3 contains 14 residues. Germline lookup yields CDR1 LGHNA and CDR2 YSLEER.